This T cell receptor beta chain emerged from a study of T cells in localized non-small cell lung cancer (dated by TCRdb to the early 2020s). With respect to the entire study: The study analyzed T cell repertoires of about 230 early-stage NSCLC patients, comparing tumors and uninvolved tumor-adjacent lungs. All 250 or so NSCLC patients in the cohort were treatment-naive and had localized lung tumors that were resected. A mean age of about 66 years was recorded for the NSCLC patients, of whom under 150 were male and around 100 were female. Broad study findings and their caveats: Of the top 100 tumor clones, a median of roughly 53 were detected in paired uninvolved adjacent lung; about 28 were also among that lung's top 100. Because multi-region sequencing of the tumors was not done, intratumor heterogeneity could not be ruled out. The highest T cell clonality was observed in uninvolved tumor-adjacent lung, where clonality exceeded that of tumor, suggesting that antigenic responses were more focused in uninvolved tumor-adjacent lung. Longer overall survival was associated with higher blood T cell density, whereas shorter survival was associated with higher adjacent-lung clonality. Since the design was exploratory, TCR variables were selected using unadjusted p-values with no false-discovery rate correction.

The immunoSEQ Assay was used to sequence TCR beta CDR3 regions from DNA. Under the source paper's analysis protocol: To compute T cell density, TCR beta template counts were normalized to usable DNA, which was estimated by amplifying housekeeping genes. Richness was estimated with the preseqR package, extrapolating to 400,000 templates for PBMC samples and 120,000 templates for tissue samples. Clonality was defined as one minus Pielou's evenness. Tissue-enriched TCRs were identified by differential abundance testing using productive amino-acid clonotypes, minimum total count 5 and alpha 0.1. The Jaccard Index and the Morisita Overlap Index were used to measure how much the repertoires overlapped between compartments. GLIPH grouped TCR beta CDR3s together with public tetramer-defined viral CDR3s, and a viral motif had to include at least three viral sequences and show V-gene enrichment. Here the immuneACCESS table is served through TCRdb, limited to in-frame sequences with V and J called. Missing clones are a known gap in these copies; in checked studies unresolved V genes cover under half, and the rest lacks a known reason. V, J and clone size are those of that table, while D and trimming were read from the DNA. In this sample the table shows approximately 20,000 clones, around nine tenths of which occur a single time. The ten largest clones capture less than 5% of the sample.

Trimming at the junction amounts to 5 bases on V and 6 bases on J, and the germline ends lie 16 bases apart. Inclusive of the bounding cysteine and phenylalanine, the CDR3 is 15 residues long. The kept DNA is CDR3 alone, 45 bases in frame from the first base. The germline V gene encodes CDR1 MDHEN and CDR2 SYDVKM. On this clone itself: No cognate antigen has been identified for it. Base qualities are not recorded, but no much larger clone differs from it by a single base.

At diagnosis, peripheral blood, uninvolved tumor-adjacent lung and tumor were collected and stored as a combination of fresh-frozen and FFPE material. For TCR repertoire profiling, the blood samples were analyzed as peripheral blood mononuclear cells. The source material was peripheral blood, sampled before any cancer treatment. The source of this sequence is a male donor at least 60 years old with stage I squamous cell lung carcinoma. The chain uses TRBV28 and TRBJ1-4, with no confident D gene call. The nucleotide sequence reads TGTGCCAGCAGTCCGCTTTTACTCGACTATGAAAAACTGTTTTTT. Protein translation: CASSPLLLDYEKLFF.